Following are 17 T cell receptor beta chains from one sample sequenced in a study of CD8 T cells in Susac syndrome. The RNA, about 0.5 to 1 ug, was put through reverse transcription using random hexamers. TCRdb reanalysed the immunoSEQ multiplex PCR reads using MiXCR and keeps one entry per CDR3 protein. The repertoire consists of fewer than 200,000 distinct CDR3 sequences, with about 95% occurring once and the leading ten covering less than 0.12%. The sequencing input was CD4+ T cells from PBMCs. All receptors come from a human donor in good health.

This chain uses TRBV11-1 with TRBJ2-1, with 8 bases matching TRBD1. After removal of 2 bases from V and 4 bases from J, the junction contained 7 bases not matched to a gene. Germline V gives CDR1 SGHAT, CDR2 FQDESV (reference sequence). The CDR3 contains 16 residues. Here the CDR3 DNA reads TGTGCCAGCAGCTTACTTGGCGGGACAGGTTACAATGAGCAGTTCTTC. Translation gives CASSLLGGTGYNEQFF.

The V gene is TRBV27, the J gene TRBJ2-2; no reliable D call. With 2 bases removed from V and 0 bases from J, the gap between germline ends came to 10 bases. The length of the CDR3 is 16 residues. Germline V gives CDR1 MNHEY, CDR2 SMNVEV (reference sequence). As DNA, the CDR3 is TGTGCCAGCAGTTTAATGTTCTCCTCGAACACCGGGGAGCTGTTTTTT. Translation gives CASSLMFSSNTGELFF.

V usage is TRBV29-1 and J usage is TRBJ2-5; no clear D. V lost 7 bases, J lost 0 bases, and 9 bases lay in between. Per germline, CDR1 SQVTM and CDR2 ANQGSEA. This CDR3 is built from 12 residues. CDR3 coding DNA: TGCAGCGGACGGCAGAACCAAGAGACCCAGTACTTC. Amino acids: CSGRQNQETQYF.

The count of this clonotype is one. The chain links TRBV6-6 to TRBJ1-1; maybe TRBD1 (6 bases). Trimming removed 7 bases at V and 5 bases at J, with 14 bases between. The CDR3 is made up of 13 amino acids. Germline CDR1 is MNHNY and CDR2 is SVGAGI (reference sequence). DNA of the CDR3: TGTGCCAGCACCGTTTCCACAGGGACTGAAGCTTTCTTT. Amino acids: CASTVSTGTEAFF.

The rearrangement uses TRBV20-1 and TRBJ2-1; the D is unclear. In germline, CDR1 is DFQATT, CDR2 SNEGSKA (reference sequence). The V and J ends lost 3 bases and 0 bases respectively, with 15 bases between them. This CDR3 contains 16 residues. The CDR3 reads CSASLLRLSSYNEQFF. The CDR3, as DNA: TGCAGTGCTAGCCTTCTCCGTTTGAGCTCCTACAATGAGCAGTTCTTC.

In its sample, this clonotype was seen once. This chain links TRBV15 with TRBJ2-3; no definite D call. The ends were cut back, 0 bases at V and 5 bases at J, with 15 bases in the middle. The germline gives CDR1 LNHNV, CDR2 YYDKDF (reference sequence). The CDR3 consists of 16 residues. The DNA of the CDR3 is TGTGCCACCAGCAGAGAGGCTGGGGTTGAAGGAGATACGCAGTATTTT. It encodes CATSREAGVEGDTQYF.

The J gene is TRBJ2-5, the V gene TRBV5-4; D not certain. CDR1 is SGHNT, CDR2 YYREEE, per germline (reference sequence). This CDR3 spans 14 amino acids. Trimming removed 0 bases from V and 1 base from J, with 7 bases in between. The CDR3 nucleotides read TGTGCCAGCAGCTTGGCCGGCAGCCAAGAGACCCAGTACTTC. It translates to CASSLAGSQETQYF.

J is TRBJ2-3 and V is TRBV20-1, with a weak D call TRBD2 (5 bases). This CDR3 spans 14 amino acids. The V end lost 6 bases, the J end lost 2 bases, and 15 bases lay between the germline ends. Germline values: CDR1 DFQATT, CDR2 SNEGSKA (reference sequence). The CDR3 here is CSALLPGSTDTQYF. CDR3 coding DNA: TGCAGTGCCTTACTTCCGGGATCCACAGATACGCAGTATTTT.

V and J are TRBV9 and TRBJ2-5; TRBD2 agrees at 8 bases. The V gene's germline CDR1 is SGDLS and CDR2 YYNGEE. J lost 4 bases, V lost 4 bases, and 9 bases had no gene match. CDR3 length: 15 residues. In DNA form, the CDR3 reads TGTGCCAGCAGCCCGCGGGGAGCGGGAGTAGAGACCCAGTACTTC. This gives the protein CASSPRGAGVETQYF.

The gene calls are TRBV7-9 and TRBJ1-2; D remains ambiguous. There are 14 residues in the CDR3. V was shortened by 4 bases and J by 7 bases, with 16 bases between the two germline ends. Germline loops: CDR1 SEHNR, CDR2 FQNEAQ (reference sequence). Here the CDR3 DNA reads TGTGCCAGCAGCTCCGGAAATAGGTTCTCTGGCTACACCTTC. Protein product: CASSSGNRFSGYTF.

CDR3 sequence reads: CSVNFPHNEQFF. The DNA of the CDR3 is TGCAGCGTTAATTTCCCCCACAATGAGCAGTTCTTC. The V gene is TRBV29-1, the J gene TRBJ2-1; D is unclear. The CDR3 runs 12 residues. V was clipped by 5 bases and J by 5 bases, with 10 bases between them. Germline V gene sequence: CDR1 SQVTM, CDR2 ANQGSEA.

The CDR3 DNA is TGCAGTGCTCGATCCCCCCAGAGCGGGTTTAATGAGCAGTTCTTC. Residues: CSARSPQSGFNEQFF. The chain links TRBV20-1 to TRBJ2-1, with D perhaps TRBD2 (6 bases). Germline CDR1 reads DFQATT; CDR2 reads SNEGSKA (reference sequence). Trimming removed 5 bases at V and 7 bases at J, with 21 bases between. The length of the CDR3 is 15 residues.

This chain connects TRBV20-1 to TRBJ2-2, with 12 bases lining up with TRBD2. The CDR3 is made up of 14 amino acids. Germline loops: CDR1 DFQATT, CDR2 SNEGSKA (reference sequence). The V gene end was trimmed by 3 bases and the J gene end by 8 bases; junction bases not matched to a gene: 4. The CDR3 spells CSARTSGRVGELFF. DNA for the CDR3: TGCAGTGCTAGGACTAGCGGGAGAGTAGGGGAGCTGTTTTTT.

The count of this clonotype is one. This chain connects TRBV30 to TRBJ2-5; D is ambiguous. Trimming left V 2 bases short and J 1 base short, with 8 bases between. This CDR3 has 13 amino acids. Germline V gene sequence: CDR1 GTSNPN, CDR2 SVGIG (reference sequence). The CDR3 sequence: CAWSPLFQETQYF. The CDR3 region has the DNA TGTGCCTGGAGTCCCCTATTCCAAGAGACCCAGTACTTC.

The V gene is TRBV2, the J gene TRBJ2-1, with 9 bases that match TRBD2. Germline V gene lookup returns CDR1 SNHLY and CDR2 FYNNEI. This CDR3 is built from 15 residues. Trimming cost V 6 bases and J 6 bases; bases outside gene matches: 9. For the CDR3, the DNA is TGTGCCAGCAGCCCGACTAGCGGATCCGCCAATGAGCAGTTCTTC. Amino acids: CASSPTSGSANEQFF.

The chain recombines TRBV12-3 or TRBV12-4 with TRBJ1-4, with D perhaps matching TRBD1 (6 bases). The CDR3 extends over 15 amino acids. Trimming pared 1 base from V and 6 bases from J, leaving 12 bases between. The DNA of the CDR3 is TGTGCCAGCAGTTTAGTCCGGGGGCGTTATGAAAAACTGTTTTTT. Protein: CASSLVRGRYEKLFF.

The chain has TRBV3-1 and TRBJ1-1, with TRBD1 as a possible D gene (6 bases). V lost 7 bases, J lost 1 base, and 10 bases lay in between. The CDR3 extends over 13 amino acids. Germline CDR1 and CDR2: LGHDT and YNNKEL (reference sequence). The CDR3 DNA is TGTGCCAGCACTGGGGGCTCGAACACTGAAGCTTTCTTT. This codes for CASTGGSNTEAFF.